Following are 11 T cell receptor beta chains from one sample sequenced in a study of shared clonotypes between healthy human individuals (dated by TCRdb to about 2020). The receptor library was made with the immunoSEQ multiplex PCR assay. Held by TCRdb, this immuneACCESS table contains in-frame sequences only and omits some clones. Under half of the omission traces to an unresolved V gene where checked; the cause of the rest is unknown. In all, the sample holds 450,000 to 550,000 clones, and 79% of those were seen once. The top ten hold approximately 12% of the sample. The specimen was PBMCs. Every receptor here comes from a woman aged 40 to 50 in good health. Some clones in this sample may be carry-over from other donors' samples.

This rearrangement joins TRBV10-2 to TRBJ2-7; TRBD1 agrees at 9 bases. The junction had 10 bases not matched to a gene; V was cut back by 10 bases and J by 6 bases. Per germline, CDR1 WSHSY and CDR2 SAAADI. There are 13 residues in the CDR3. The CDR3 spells CATLGQGLREQYF. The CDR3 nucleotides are TGCGCCACCTTGGGACAGGGTTTACGCGAGCAGTACTTC.

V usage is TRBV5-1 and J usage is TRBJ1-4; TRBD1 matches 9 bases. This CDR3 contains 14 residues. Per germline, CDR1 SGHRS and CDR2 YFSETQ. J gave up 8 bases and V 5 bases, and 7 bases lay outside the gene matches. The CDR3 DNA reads TGCGCCAGCAGGATCGGGACAGGGCGGGAAAAACTGTTTTTT. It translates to CASRIGTGREKLFF.

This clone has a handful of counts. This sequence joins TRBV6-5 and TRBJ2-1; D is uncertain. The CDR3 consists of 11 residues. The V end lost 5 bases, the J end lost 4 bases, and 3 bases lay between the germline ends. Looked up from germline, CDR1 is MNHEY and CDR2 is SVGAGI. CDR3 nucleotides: TGTGCCAGCAGTCAATACAATGAGCAGTTCTTC. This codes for CASSQYNEQFF.

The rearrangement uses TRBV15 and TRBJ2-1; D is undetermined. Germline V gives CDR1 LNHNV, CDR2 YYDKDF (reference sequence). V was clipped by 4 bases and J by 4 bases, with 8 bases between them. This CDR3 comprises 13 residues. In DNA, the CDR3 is TGTGCCACCAGCACCCGGACGTACAATGAGCAGTTCTTC. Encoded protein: CATSTRTYNEQFF.

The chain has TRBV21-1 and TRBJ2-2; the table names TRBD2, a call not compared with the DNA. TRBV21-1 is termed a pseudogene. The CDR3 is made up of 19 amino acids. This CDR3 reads CASSQEGALAGEEGGELFF. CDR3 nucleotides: TGTGCCAGCAGCCAGGAGGGGGCACTAGCGGGAGAGGAGGGCGGGGAGCTGTTTTTT.

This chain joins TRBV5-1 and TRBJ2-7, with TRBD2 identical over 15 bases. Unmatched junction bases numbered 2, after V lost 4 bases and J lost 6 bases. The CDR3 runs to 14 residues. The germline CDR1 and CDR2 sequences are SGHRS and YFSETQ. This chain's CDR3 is CASSGTSGRIEQYF. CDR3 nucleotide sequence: TGCGCCAGCAGCGGGACTAGCGGGAGGATCGAGCAGTACTTC.

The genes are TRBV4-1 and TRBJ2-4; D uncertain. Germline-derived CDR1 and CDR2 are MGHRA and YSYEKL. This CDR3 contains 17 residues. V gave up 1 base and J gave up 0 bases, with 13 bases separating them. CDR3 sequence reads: CASSQGRAGLAKNIQYF. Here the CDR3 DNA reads TGCGCCAGCAGCCAAGGCCGAGCAGGCTTAGCCAAAAACATTCAGTACTTC.

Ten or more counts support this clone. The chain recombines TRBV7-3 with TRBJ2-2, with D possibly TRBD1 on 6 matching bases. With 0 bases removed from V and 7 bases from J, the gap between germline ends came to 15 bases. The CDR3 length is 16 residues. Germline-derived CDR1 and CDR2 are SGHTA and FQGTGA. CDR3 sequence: CASSLTAVARGGELFF. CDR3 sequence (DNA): TGTGCCAGCAGCTTAACTGCTGTCGCCAGGGGCGGGGAGCTGTTTTTT.

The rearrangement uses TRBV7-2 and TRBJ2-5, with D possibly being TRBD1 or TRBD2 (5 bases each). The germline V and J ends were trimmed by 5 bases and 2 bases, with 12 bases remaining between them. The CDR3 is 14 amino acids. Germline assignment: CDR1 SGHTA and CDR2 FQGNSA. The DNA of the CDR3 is TGTGCCAGCAGCCCGGACTGGGGGCAAGAGACCCAGTACTTC. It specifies CASSPDWGQETQYF.

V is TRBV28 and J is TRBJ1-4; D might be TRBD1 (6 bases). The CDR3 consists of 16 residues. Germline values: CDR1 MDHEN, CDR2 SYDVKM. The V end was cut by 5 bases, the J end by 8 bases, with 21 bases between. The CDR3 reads CASSGSEWQGHEKLFF. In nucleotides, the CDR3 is TGTGCCAGCAGTGGGTCCGAGTGGCAGGGGCACGAAAAACTGTTTTTT.

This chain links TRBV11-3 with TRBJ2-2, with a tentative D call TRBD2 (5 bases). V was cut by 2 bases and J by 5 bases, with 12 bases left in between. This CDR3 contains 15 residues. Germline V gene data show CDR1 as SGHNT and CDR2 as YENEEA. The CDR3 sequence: CASSLTGIETGELFF. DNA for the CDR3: TGTGCCAGCAGCTTAACGGGGATTGAAACCGGGGAGCTGTTTTTT.